The T cell receptor (beta chain) under discussion was sequenced for a study of shared clonotypes between healthy human individuals. The CDR3 consists of 15 residues. J lost 2 bases, V lost 6 bases, and 12 bases had no gene match. Germline loops: CDR1 SQVTM, CDR2 ANQGSEA. There were no recent acute infections or vaccinations among the donors, who were healthy HIV-negative adults. Only in-frame clones appear in the TCRdb table, and some are missing; sequencing was by immunoSEQ multiplex PCR. The sample contains hundreds of thousands of clones, about 96% of which appear only once. This clonotype was sampled from a man younger than 40 in good health. Sequencing input: memory CD8+ T cells sorted from blood. Subset defined: CD45RO+ cells pooled with CCR7-negative TemRA cells. The V call is TRBV29-1, the J call TRBJ2-7; 8 nucleotides line up with TRBD1. The CDR3 loop is CSVRLNQDRAYEQYF. The CDR3 region has the DNA TGCAGCGTCCGTTTAAACCAGGACAGGGCCTACGAGCAGTACTTC.